This T cell receptor beta chain stems from a study of T cell repertoires in cytomegalovirus infection. This clonotype was counted many times. A single record per CDR3 protein comes from TCRdb applying MiXCR to the reads. The table includes nearly 550,000 distinct CDR3 sequences, 16% detected once. The CDR3 runs 12 residues. Between the trimmed V and J ends, which lost 4 bases and 6 bases, there was a span of 7 bases. V is TRBV12-3 or TRBV12-4 and J is TRBJ1-3, with D unresolved. The sample comprised CD8+ T cells from PBMCs. This sequence was found in a human donor in good health (CMV status not recorded). Some clones in this sample may be carry-over from other donors' samples. For the CDR3, the DNA is TGTGCCAGCAGTTCCTTGGTAAACACCATATATTTT. This translates into CASSSLVNTIYF.